This T cell receptor beta chain was captured by sequencing in a study of tumor and adjacent non-tumor tissue in lung cancer. Study-level points and caveats: Significantly higher TCR diversity was found in tumor than normal lung.

The template was RNA from unsorted bulk tissue. More than 3 cm separated this lung sample from the edge of the tumor. Newly diagnosed lung cancer patients had thoracic surgery in China, August–late 2014, without prior chemotherapy. The junction had 6 bases not matched to a gene; V was cut back by 8 bases and J by 0 bases. CDR1 is LGHNA and CDR2 is YNFKEQ in the germline V gene. This CDR3 spans 15 amino acids. For this clonotype: Its target is not known.

A modified ARM-PCR protocol with three rounds of nested PCR amplified TCRbeta. Each CDR3 protein gets one entry after TCRdb re-called the multiplex PCR reads with MiXCR. This sample carries about 86,000 distinct CDR3 sequences, roughly three quarters of them seen once, and the ten largest clones take 20% to 25%. The TCR sequence derives from a woman in her forties or fifties with non-small cell lung cancer. This chain connects TRBV4-2 to TRBJ2-2; TRBD2 matches 7 bases. The sequenced sample was distant non-tumor lung tissue. CDR3 protein: CASARGLSNTGELFF. Here the CDR3 DNA reads TGTGCCAGCGCTCGGGGACTATCGAACACCGGGGAGCTGTTTTTT.